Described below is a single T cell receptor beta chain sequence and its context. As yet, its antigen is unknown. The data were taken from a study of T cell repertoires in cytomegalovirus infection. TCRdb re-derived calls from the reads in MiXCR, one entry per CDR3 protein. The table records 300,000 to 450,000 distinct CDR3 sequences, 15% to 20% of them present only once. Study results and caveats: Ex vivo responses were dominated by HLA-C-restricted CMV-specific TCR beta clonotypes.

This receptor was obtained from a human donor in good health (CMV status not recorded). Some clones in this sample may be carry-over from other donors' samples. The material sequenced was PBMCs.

CDR3 protein: CASQGPLTFPPQHF. DNA of the CDR3: TGTGCCAGCCAGGGTCCGCTAACATTCCCACCCCAGCATTTT. The chain links TRBV28 to TRBJ1-5; weak D call: TRBD1 (5 bases). Germline values: CDR1 MDHEN, CDR2 SYDVKM. V was trimmed by 8 bases and J by 10 bases, leaving 21 bases between them. CDR3 size: 14 residues.